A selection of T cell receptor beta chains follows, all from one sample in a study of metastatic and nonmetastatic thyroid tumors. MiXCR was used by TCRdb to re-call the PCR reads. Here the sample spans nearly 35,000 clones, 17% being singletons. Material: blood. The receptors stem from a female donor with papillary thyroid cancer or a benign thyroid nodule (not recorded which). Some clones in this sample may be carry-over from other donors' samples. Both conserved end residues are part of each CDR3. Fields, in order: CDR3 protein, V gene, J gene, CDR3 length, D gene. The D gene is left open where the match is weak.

cdr3_aa: CASSPLPYQPQHF
v_call: TRBV6-2/TRBV6-3
j_call: TRBJ1-5
cdr3_length: 13
d_call: NA

cdr3_aa: CASSPLAPGKRYTF
v_call: TRBV5-1
j_call: TRBJ1-2
cdr3_length: 14
d_call: NA

cdr3_aa: CASSLDMLFVHNEQFF
v_call: TRBV11-3
j_call: TRBJ2-1
cdr3_length: 16
d_call: NA

cdr3_aa: CSAGEASTDTQYF
v_call: TRBV20-1
j_call: TRBJ2-3
cdr3_length: 13
d_call: NA

cdr3_aa: CASIFRGNTEAFF
v_call: TRBV12-3/TRBV12-4
j_call: TRBJ1-1
cdr3_length: 13
d_call: NA

cdr3_aa: CASSDGGNSGNTIYF
v_call: TRBV5-1
j_call: TRBJ1-3
cdr3_length: 15
d_call: NA

cdr3_aa: CASSYGTSGPQETQYF
v_call: TRBV13
j_call: TRBJ2-5
cdr3_length: 16
d_call: TRBD2

cdr3_aa: CSASGRTYEQYF
v_call: TRBV20-1
j_call: TRBJ2-7
cdr3_length: 12
d_call: NA

cdr3_aa: CASSFRSNQPQHF
v_call: TRBV5-8
j_call: TRBJ1-5
cdr3_length: 13
d_call: NA

cdr3_aa: CASSLAVQGGETQYF
v_call: TRBV7-9
j_call: TRBJ2-5
cdr3_length: 15
d_call: NA

cdr3_aa: CASSMGGRETQYF
v_call: TRBV19
j_call: TRBJ2-5
cdr3_length: 13
d_call: NA

cdr3_aa: CASRGGQGGSGANVLTF
v_call: TRBV10-2
j_call: TRBJ2-6
cdr3_length: 17
d_call: TRBD1

cdr3_aa: CASSPLGQGAWYGYTF
v_call: TRBV6-1
j_call: TRBJ1-2
cdr3_length: 16
d_call: TRBD1

cdr3_aa: CASILSAGVNGYTF
v_call: TRBV11-3
j_call: TRBJ1-2
cdr3_length: 14
d_call: NA

cdr3_aa: CATSRGRGGADTQYF
v_call: TRBV15
j_call: TRBJ2-3
cdr3_length: 15
d_call: NA

cdr3_aa: CASSGGAGVSDEQYF
v_call: TRBV2
j_call: TRBJ2-7
cdr3_length: 15
d_call: NA

cdr3_aa: CASSRSARSYGYTF
v_call: TRBV28
j_call: TRBJ1-2
cdr3_length: 14
d_call: NA

cdr3_aa: CSARDRGRSYGYTF
v_call: TRBV20-1
j_call: TRBJ1-2
cdr3_length: 14
d_call: TRBD1

cdr3_aa: CACKDRIYGYTF
v_call: TRBV28
j_call: TRBJ1-2
cdr3_length: 12
d_call: TRBD1

cdr3_aa: CSAREGTGEQFF
v_call: TRBV20-1
j_call: TRBJ2-1
cdr3_length: 12
d_call: TRBD1

cdr3_aa: CASSLRVTTEAFF
v_call: TRBV28
j_call: TRBJ1-1
cdr3_length: 13
d_call: NA

cdr3_aa: CASKRLPGRLAGTDTQYF
v_call: TRBV28
j_call: TRBJ2-3
cdr3_length: 18
d_call: NA

cdr3_aa: CASNSLRPGQDQETQYF
v_call: TRBV2
j_call: TRBJ2-5
cdr3_length: 17
d_call: NA

cdr3_aa: CASSEDRAGVVQYF
v_call: TRBV27
j_call: TRBJ2-7
cdr3_length: 14
d_call: TRBD2

cdr3_aa: CASSYSESTDTQYF
v_call: TRBV6-2/TRBV6-3
j_call: TRBJ2-3
cdr3_length: 14
d_call: NA

cdr3_aa: CASRPGGGDYEQYF
v_call: TRBV6-1
j_call: TRBJ2-7
cdr3_length: 14
d_call: TRBD2

cdr3_aa: CSVPTSGRYEQYF
v_call: TRBV20-1
j_call: TRBJ2-7
cdr3_length: 13
d_call: TRBD2

cdr3_aa: CASSSRRVGFDEQYF
v_call: TRBV7-2
j_call: TRBJ2-7
cdr3_length: 15
d_call: NA

cdr3_aa: CASGLLARETQYF
v_call: TRBV27
j_call: TRBJ2-5
cdr3_length: 13
d_call: TRBD2

cdr3_aa: CASYSGDTGELFF
v_call: TRBV6-1
j_call: TRBJ2-2
cdr3_length: 13
d_call: TRBD2

cdr3_aa: CASSLSLYRVSNLYEQYF
v_call: TRBV28
j_call: TRBJ2-7
cdr3_length: 18
d_call: NA

cdr3_aa: CASNLAGEREQFF
v_call: TRBV28
j_call: TRBJ2-1
cdr3_length: 13
d_call: TRBD2

cdr3_aa: CASSDDVGADLYSGRTYEQYF
v_call: TRBV2
j_call: TRBJ2-7
cdr3_length: 21
d_call: TRBD2

cdr3_aa: CASSVRQGESEAFF
v_call: TRBV6-1
j_call: TRBJ1-1
cdr3_length: 14
d_call: NA

cdr3_aa: CSAQTPGYNSPLHF
v_call: TRBV20-1
j_call: TRBJ1-6
cdr3_length: 14
d_call: NA

cdr3_aa: CATSDSTTGGCYGYTF
v_call: TRBV24-1
j_call: TRBJ1-2
cdr3_length: 16
d_call: TRBD1

cdr3_aa: CSVRRDRGKETQYF
v_call: TRBV29-1
j_call: TRBJ2-5
cdr3_length: 14
d_call: TRBD1

cdr3_aa: CSISGLAGGNSYNEQFF
v_call: TRBV20-1
j_call: TRBJ2-1
cdr3_length: 17
d_call: TRBD2

cdr3_aa: CASSYSIVGVPTNEQFF
v_call: TRBV6-2/TRBV6-3
j_call: TRBJ2-1
cdr3_length: 17
d_call: NA

cdr3_aa: CSAGQGNQPQHF
v_call: TRBV20-1
j_call: TRBJ1-5
cdr3_length: 12
d_call: NA

cdr3_aa: CASSSDGGTYEQYF
v_call: TRBV11-2
j_call: TRBJ2-7
cdr3_length: 14
d_call: NA